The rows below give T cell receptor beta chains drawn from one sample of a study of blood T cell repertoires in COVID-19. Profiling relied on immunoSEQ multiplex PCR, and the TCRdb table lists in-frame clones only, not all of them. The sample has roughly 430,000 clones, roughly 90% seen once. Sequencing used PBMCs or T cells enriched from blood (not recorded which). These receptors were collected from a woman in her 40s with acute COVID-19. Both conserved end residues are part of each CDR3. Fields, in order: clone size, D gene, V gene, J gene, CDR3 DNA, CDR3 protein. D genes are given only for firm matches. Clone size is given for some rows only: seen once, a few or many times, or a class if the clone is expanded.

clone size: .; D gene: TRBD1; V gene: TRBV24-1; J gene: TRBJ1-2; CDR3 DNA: TGTGCCACCAGTGATTCTACCGGGACAGGGGGCGGCTACACCTTC; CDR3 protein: CATSDSTGTGGGYTF
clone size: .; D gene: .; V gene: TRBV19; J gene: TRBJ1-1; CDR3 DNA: TGTGCCAGTATGAGGTTCGGAACAGGCAACACTGAAGCTTTCTTT; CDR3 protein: CASMRFGTGNTEAFF
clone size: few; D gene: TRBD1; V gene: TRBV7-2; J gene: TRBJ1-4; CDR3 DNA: TGTGCCAGCAGGACAGGGTTTCGGGAAAAACTGTTTTTT; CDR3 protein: CASRTGFREKLFF
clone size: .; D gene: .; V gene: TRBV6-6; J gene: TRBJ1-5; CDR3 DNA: TGTGCCAGCAGTTACAAGAGGGAAGGCAATCAGCCCCAGCATTTT; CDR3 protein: CASSYKREGNQPQHF
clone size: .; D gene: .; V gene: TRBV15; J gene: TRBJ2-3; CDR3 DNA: TGTGCCACCAGCACCCCCCGGGCAGATACGCAGTATTTT; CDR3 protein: CATSTPRADTQYF
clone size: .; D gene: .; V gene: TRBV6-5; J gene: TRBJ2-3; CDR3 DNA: TGTGCCAGCAGTCACAGGACAAGTCGGGATACGCAGTATTTT; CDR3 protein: CASSHRTSRDTQYF
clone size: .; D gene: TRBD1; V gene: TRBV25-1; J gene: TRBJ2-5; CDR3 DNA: TGTGCCAGCAGTGATACCCAGGGGGTTTGGGAGACCCAGTACTTC; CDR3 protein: CASSDTQGVWETQYF
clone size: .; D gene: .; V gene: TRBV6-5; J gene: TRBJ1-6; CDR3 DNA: TGTGCCAGCAGCACCTTAGACAGCTATAATTCACCCCTCCACTTT; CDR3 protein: CASSTLDSYNSPLHF
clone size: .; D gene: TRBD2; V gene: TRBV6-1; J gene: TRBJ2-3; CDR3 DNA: TGTGCCAGCAGTGAAACGCGGGGGGGACCCACACATACGCAGTATTTT; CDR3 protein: CASSETRGGPTHTQYF
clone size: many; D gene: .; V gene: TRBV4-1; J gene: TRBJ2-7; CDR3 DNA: TGCGCCAGCAGCCAGTTCCTAACAGGGTACGAGCAGTACTTC; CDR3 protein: CASSQFLTGYEQYF
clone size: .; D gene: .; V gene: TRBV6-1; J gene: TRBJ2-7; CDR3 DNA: TGTGCCAGCAGTGACCGGACAGACTACGAGCAGTACTTC; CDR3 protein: CASSDRTDYEQYF
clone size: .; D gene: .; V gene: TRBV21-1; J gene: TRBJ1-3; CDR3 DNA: TGTGCCAGCAGCACATCCCTCAGGGGGGCCAGAAACACCATATATTTT; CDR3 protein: CASSTSLRGARNTIYF
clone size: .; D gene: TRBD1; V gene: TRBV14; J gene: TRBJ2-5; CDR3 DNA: TGTGCCAGCAGCCCGACAGGGGTCCCCCAAGAGACCCAGTACTTC; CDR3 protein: CASSPTGVPQETQYF
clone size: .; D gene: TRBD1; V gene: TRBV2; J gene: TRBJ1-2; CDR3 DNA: TGTGCCACCACAGGGGATAGGCAGGGAGGTGGCTACACCTTC; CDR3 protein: CATTGDRQGGGYTF
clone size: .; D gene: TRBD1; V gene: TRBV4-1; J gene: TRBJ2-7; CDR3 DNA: TGCGCCAGCAGCCACGGGACAGGGGGGGCGTACGAGCAGTACTTC; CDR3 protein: CASSHGTGGAYEQYF
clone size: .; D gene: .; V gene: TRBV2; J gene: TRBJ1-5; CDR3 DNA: TGTGCCAGCAGTGAACAGGGGTGGGATCAGCCCCAGCATTTT; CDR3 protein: CASSEQGWDQPQHF